The sequence of this T cell receptor (beta chain) was determined in a study of blood T cell repertoires in COVID-19. On the study more broadly: There were acute and convalescent COVID-19 samples, and they came from the United States, Italy and Spain. T cells, B-cell-depleted T cells, or PBMCs supplied cDNA or gDNA.

As handled by the study authors: Reference gene primer amplification in the assay estimated nucleated cell counts. TCRdb keeps only in-frame clones here, not all; method: immunoSEQ multiplex PCR. V and J calls plus clone size are reproduced from that table; the DNA served to infer D and trimming. The sample lists about 130,000 clones; approximately 84% were seen once. Input material: peripheral blood. The sequence was collected from a human donor in a cohort sampled during active COVID-19.

CDR3 amino acids: CASSLDQETQYF. As DNA, the CDR3 is TGTGCCAGCAGCCTCGACCAAGAGACCCAGTACTTC. The chain recombines TRBV12-3 or TRBV12-4 with TRBJ2-5, with D unclear. The CDR3 length is 12 residues. The germline V and J ends were trimmed by 6 bases and 0 bases, with 5 bases remaining between them.